This TCR beta chain is drawn from a study of T cells in Graves' hyperthyroidism and ophthalmopathy. As for the study in general: The authors collected peripheral blood at initial diagnosis, before any treatment.

The investigators amplified TCR beta CDR3 regions from RNA transcripts. With the HTBI primer set, the TCR CDR3 went through a first round of RT-PCR. Each CDR3 protein gets one entry after TCRdb re-called the multiplex PCR reads with MiXCR. The data show 300,000 or so distinct CDR3 sequences, around a sixth seen once. Trimming took off 4 bases at V and 3 bases at J, with 12 bases between the two ends. The CDR3 runs 13 residues. The germline V gene encodes CDR1 GTSNPN and CDR2 SVGIG (reference sequence). This clonotype was picked up many times. It was considered stable Graves' hyperthyroidism when ophthalmopathy did not progress within 18 months. Disease duration under 2 months; hyperthyroidism patients were aged 18 to 65. PBMCs were derived from 7.5 to 10 ml fresh peripheral blood.

This chain joins TRBV30 and TRBJ1-2; D gene unclear. The source of this sequence is a man younger than 40 with Graves' hyperthyroidism. Input material: blood. As DNA, the CDR3 is TGTGCCTGGACTGGGAGGGCGGACTATGGCTACACCTTC. Translating gives CAWTGRADYGYTF.